Shown below are 29 T cell receptor beta chains from a single sample sequenced in a study of blood T cells in healthy people across ages. A second PCR, run for roughly 7 to 11 cycles, used a sample-barcoded 5' primer plus a J-beta primer mix. MiXCR was run by TCRdb on the 5' RACE reads, yielding one entry per CDR3 protein. The profile shows 600,000 to 800,000 distinct CDR3 sequences, around 50% of them singletons. The source material was blood. Receptors originate from a woman aged 80 or over in good health.

The V call is TRBV12-3 or TRBV12-4, the J call TRBJ2-5; D may correspond to TRBD1 or TRBD2 (5 bases each). The CDR3 is made up of 14 amino acids. Trimming removed 6 bases at V and 11 bases at J, with 22 bases between. DNA of the CDR3: TGTGCCAGCAGCCCTCTTCGGGTGGGGGATGAGCAGTACTTC. Translation gives CASSPLRVGDEQYF.

The V and J genes are TRBV7-8 and TRBJ2-6, with TRBD1 as a possible D gene (7 bases). V was cut by 2 bases and J by 9 bases, with 11 bases left in between. The CDR3 is 14 amino acids. The V gene's germline CDR1 is SGHVS and CDR2 FQNEAQ. The chain's CDR3 is CASSLNRGGNVLTF. CDR3 in DNA: TGTGCCAGCAGCTTAAACAGGGGAGGCAACGTCCTGACTTTC.

At least ten counts were recorded for this clonotype. This chain uses TRBV18 with TRBJ1-6, with 9 bases matching TRBD1. J lost 7 bases, V lost 2 bases, and 12 bases had no gene match. The CDR3 extends over 18 amino acids. Germline V gene data show CDR1 as KGHSH and CDR2 as LQKENI. CDR3 DNA: TGTGCCAGCTCACCATACCCGGGGACAGGGTATGTGAATTCACCCCTCCACTTT. Encoded protein: CASSPYPGTGYVNSPLHF.

This clonotype has a handful of counts. A much larger clone differs from this one at a single base, so this may be a read error. The V call is TRBV29-1, the J call TRBJ2-5; 7 bases match TRBD2. The V gene end was trimmed by 4 bases and the J gene end by 11 bases; junction bases not matched to a gene: 16. The V gene's germline CDR1 is SQVTM and CDR2 ANQGSEA. The CDR3 extends over 14 amino acids. CDR3 nucleotides: TGCAGCGTTGCGGCGGGAGTAAGAAGCAATGAGCAGTACTTC. It specifies CSVAAGVRSNEQYF.

This clonotype was seen a single time. The chain links TRBV5-6 to TRBJ2-1, with 7 bases lining up with TRBD2. This CDR3 is 14 amino acids long. With V trimmed by 7 bases and J by 3 bases, 7 bases remained unmatched. Per the germline V gene, CDR1 is SGHDT and CDR2 is YYEEEE. The CDR3 loop reads CASLSGAFYNEQFF. DNA for the CDR3: TGTGCCAGCTTAAGCGGGGCCTTCTACAATGAGCAGTTCTTC. The variable domain in full, with the rest retrieved from reference TRBV5-6 and TRBJ2-1, is DAGVTQSPTHLIKTRGQQVTLRCSPKSGHDTVSWYQQALGQGPQFIFQYYEEEERQRGNFPDRFSGHQFPNYSSELNVNALLLGDSALYLCASLSGAFYNEQFFGPGTRLTVL.

The chain recombines TRBV3-1 with TRBJ2-1, with D perhaps matching TRBD1 (7 bases). V was clipped by 4 bases and J by 1 base, with 32 bases between them. Germline V CDR1 and CDR2: LGHDT, YNNKEL (reference sequence). This CDR3 region has 22 residues. The CDR3 reads CASSPEHSRTGGIYKSYNEQFF. DNA of the CDR3: TGTGCCAGCAGCCCAGAGCACAGTCGGACAGGAGGGATTTATAAGTCCTACAATGAGCAGTTCTTC.

Regarding this clonotype: With a much larger clone just one base away, this may be a read error. The J gene is TRBJ1-1, the V gene TRBV6-5; maybe TRBD1 (6 bases). CDR3 length: 16 residues. Germline V lookup: CDR1 MNHEY, CDR2 SVGAGI. V dropped 1 base and J dropped 0 bases, with 12 bases sitting between them. The CDR3 loop reads CASSYLWAGVNTEAFF. The CDR3 nucleotides are TGTGCCAGCAGTTACTTGTGGGCAGGGGTGAACACTGAAGCTTTCTTT.

The rearrangement joins TRBV3-1 to TRBJ1-5, with 11 nucleotides matching TRBD1. The V and J ends lost 3 bases and 0 bases, in that order; junction bases with no gene match: 7. The CDR3 runs to 18 residues. CDR1 and CDR2 (germline): LGHDT, YNNKEL (reference sequence). CDR3 nucleotides: TGTGCCAGCAGCCACGCCGGGACAGGGGGAATTAGCAATCAGCCCCAGCATTTT. Its translation is CASSHAGTGGISNQPQHF.

In regard to this clonotype: A much larger clonotype is one base distant, so this may be a read error. The chain is built from TRBV4-1 and TRBJ2-4, with 9 bases identical to TRBD1. The last part of the DNA fits TRBJ2-7 better; the J call may be wrong. From germline, CDR1 is MGHRA and CDR2 YSYEKL. The CDR3 extends over 18 amino acids. The CDR3 sequence is CASSQEFRRGTGIYEQYF. CDR3 coding DNA: TGCGCCAGCAGCCAAGAGTTCAGGAGGGGGACAGGGATCTACGAGCAGTACTTC.

This chain joins TRBV29-1 and TRBJ2-3; unclear D gene. Trimming shortened V by 0 bases and J by 7 bases, and 14 bases separated the two germline ends. CDR3 length equals 14 residues. Germline V gene data show CDR1 as SQVTM and CDR2 as ANQGSEA. CDR3 in amino acids: CSVEDNLLFNTQYF. For the CDR3, the DNA is TGCAGCGTTGAAGATAATTTGCTTTTTAATACGCAGTATTTT.

This clonotype was counted once. V gene TRBV20-1 combines with J gene TRBJ2-1; D may correspond to TRBD1 or TRBD2 (5 bases each). Trimming shortened V by 5 bases and J by 5 bases, and 22 bases separated the two germline ends. CDR1 is DFQATT, CDR2 SNEGSKA, per germline (reference sequence). CDR3 length equals 16 residues. CDR3 amino acids: CSAGGRGRDLHNEQFF. DNA of the CDR3: TGCAGTGCTGGAGGTCGAGGCAGGGACCTCCACAATGAGCAGTTCTTC.

This sequence joins TRBV12-3 or TRBV12-4 and TRBJ2-5; 7 bases align to TRBD2. CDR3 size: 15 residues. V trimming: 3 bases; J trimming: 2 bases; junction bases outside the gene matches: 6. CDR3 region: CASSFKGAGQETQYF. The CDR3 coding sequence is TGTGCCAGCAGTTTCAAGGGAGCGGGGCAAGAGACCCAGTACTTC.

The chain has TRBV11-2 and TRBJ1-2; D uncertain. This CDR3 region has 14 residues. V was trimmed by 0 bases and J by 3 bases, leaving 8 bases between them. Germline V gene sequence: CDR1 SGHAT, CDR2 FQNNGV. In DNA, the CDR3 is TGTGCCAGCAGCTTAGATCTAACAGACTATGGCTACACCTTC. It is translated as CASSLDLTDYGYTF.

This clonotype was recorded once. This sequence may be a read error, since a much larger clone differs from it by one base. The chain has TRBV3-1 and TRBJ2-7; no clear D. The CDR3 is made up of 14 amino acids. The germline V gene encodes CDR1 LGHDT and CDR2 YNNKEL (reference sequence). V was cut by 1 base and J by 3 bases, with 10 bases left in between. CDR3 region: CASSQGLDLYEQYF. The CDR3 DNA sequence: TGTGCCAGCAGCCAAGGACTGGACCTCTACGAGCAGTACTTC.

The gene calls are TRBV6-6 and TRBJ2-7; D is unclear. The J call may be faulty, since TRBJ2-5 better matches the DNA end. Per the germline V gene, CDR1 is MNHNY and CDR2 is SVGAGI (reference sequence). The CDR3 runs to 12 residues. CDR3 bases: TGTGCCAGCAGTGACACAAGGGAGACCCAGTACTTC. It encodes CASSDTRETQYF.

The chain uses TRBV14 and TRBJ2-5; D possibly corresponds to TRBD2 (6 bases). Trimming left V 1 base short and J 2 bases short, with 17 bases between. The CDR3 consists of 17 residues. Germline assignment: CDR1 SGHDN and CDR2 FVKESK. CDR3 nucleotides: TGTGCCAGCAGCCAAGGGACTATTCAAGGTGGGCAAGAGACCCAGTACTTC. It specifies CASSQGTIQGGQETQYF.

This clonotype was recorded many times. The chain employs TRBV18 and TRBJ2-3; no clear D gene. The CDR3 length is 13 residues. From germline, CDR1 is KGHSH and CDR2 LQKENI. V lost 2 bases to trimming and J lost 0 bases, with 3 bases between them. CDR3 sequence (DNA): TGTGCCAGCTCACCAGCAAGCACAGATACGCAGTATTTT. As protein: CASSPASTDTQYF.

The rearrangement links TRBV7-2 to TRBJ2-7, with 7 bases fitting TRBD2. This CDR3 has 14 amino acids. The J segment lost 6 bases and the V segment lost 5 bases, leaving 10 bases of the junction unmatched. In germline, CDR1 is SGHTA, CDR2 FQGNSA. The CDR3 DNA reads TGTGCCAGCAGCGCCGCCGGGACTAACTCCGAGCAGTACTTC. Translation: CASSAAGTNSEQYF.

This clonotype came up many times. The chain joins TRBV6-6 to TRBJ2-1; D gene unclear. Germline V gene data show CDR1 as MNHNY and CDR2 as SVGAGI (reference sequence). V was shortened by 6 bases and J by 8 bases, with 17 bases between the two germline ends. CDR3 length: 14 amino acids. The CDR3 nucleotides are TGTGCCAGCAGCCTCCGTCTTATTCTAGATGAGCAGTTCTTC. It yields the protein CASSLRLILDEQFF.

This clonotype was found once. The genes are TRBV5-1 and TRBJ2-1; 14 nucleotides align to TRBD2. With V trimmed by 7 bases and J by 6 bases, 6 bases remained unmatched. CDR1 and CDR2 (germline): SGHRS, YFSETQ. The CDR3 length is 15 residues. The CDR3 nucleotides are TGCGCCAGCGGTAAGGGACTAGCGGGAGTCAATGAGCAGTTCTTC. It specifies CASGKGLAGVNEQFF.

The chain links TRBV5-1 to TRBJ1-1; D unclear. CDR3 length: 14 residues. With 3 bases removed from V and 0 bases from J, the gap between germline ends came to 9 bases. The germline CDR1 and CDR2 sequences are SGHRS and YFSETQ. CDR3 sequence reads: CASSSGVLNTEAFF. In nucleotides, the CDR3 is TGCGCCAGCAGCTCCGGGGTTTTGAACACTGAAGCTTTCTTT. Full variable domain (rest looked up from reference TRBV5-1 and TRBJ1-1): KAGVTQTPRYLIKTRGQQVTLSCSPISGHRSVSWYQQTPGQGLQFLFEYFSETQRNKGNFPGRFSGRQFSNSRSEMNVSTLELGDSALYLCASSSGVLNTEAFFGQGTRLTVV.

This clonotype was observed many times. Here the CDR3 reads CASSFDRGLTDTQYF. The CDR3 DNA sequence: TGCGCCAGCAGCTTTGACAGGGGGCTCACAGATACGCAGTATTTT. The J gene is TRBJ2-3, the V gene TRBV5-1, with TRBD1 matching 10 bases. From germline, CDR1 is SGHRS and CDR2 YFSETQ. V gave up 2 bases and J gave up 2 bases; unmatched junction bases: 2. The CDR3 extends over 15 amino acids.

This clonotype has just a few counts. The chain combines TRBV27 with TRBJ2-3; maybe TRBD1 (5 bases). V lost 5 bases to trimming and J lost 0 bases, with 9 bases between them. Germline CDR1 MNHEY, CDR2 SMNVEV (reference sequence). The CDR3 runs 14 residues. The CDR3 bases are TGTGCCAGCAGTCGGCCAGGGAGCACAGATACGCAGTATTTT. This translates into CASSRPGSTDTQYF.

On this clonotype itself: This clone may be a read error of a much larger clone one base away. The chain uses TRBV6-1 and TRBJ1-4; a possible D gene is TRBD1 (6 bases). The CDR3 runs to 15 residues. V gave up 1 base and J gave up 6 bases, with 12 bases separating them. Germline values: CDR1 MNHNS, CDR2 SASEGT. The CDR3 spells CASSEVSGGDEKLFF. The CDR3 DNA reads TGTGCCAGCAGTGAAGTGTCCGGGGGCGATGAAAAACTGTTTTTT.

This rearrangement joins TRBV30 to TRBJ2-3, with 7 nucleotides matching TRBD2. Unmatched junction bases numbered 2, after V lost 2 bases and J lost 0 bases. Per the germline V gene, CDR1 is GTSNPN and CDR2 is SVGIG (reference sequence). The CDR3 length is 14 residues. The CDR3 nucleotides read TGTGCCTGGAGTCCCGGGGGGAGCACAGATACGCAGTATTTT. Translated: CAWSPGGSTDTQYF.

Notes on this clonotype: With a much larger clone just one base away, this may be a read error. V is TRBV28 and J is TRBJ2-3, with 9 bases fitting TRBD1. There are 15 residues in the CDR3. CDR1 and CDR2 (germline): MDHEN, SYDVKM. The CDR3, as DNA: TGTGCCAGCAGTTGGAACACAGGGGGCACAGATGCGCAGTATTTT. As protein: CASSWNTGGTDAQYF.

This clonotype occurred many times. The V call is TRBV12-3 or TRBV12-4, the J call TRBJ2-1; the D is unclear. The CDR3 spans 11 residues. Trimming took 6 bases from V and 8 from J, leaving 8 bases between them. The CDR3: CASSRWDEQFF. CDR3 bases: TGTGCCAGCAGCCGGTGGGATGAGCAGTTCTTC.

This rearrangement joins TRBV20-1 to TRBJ1-2; D gene ambiguous. V shed 4 bases and J shed 4 bases, with 10 bases lying between them. The CDR3 length is 12 residues. The germline V gene encodes CDR1 DFQATT and CDR2 SNEGSKA (reference sequence). This CDR3 reads CSANHDPYGYTF. The DNA of the CDR3 is TGCAGTGCTAACCATGACCCCTATGGCTACACCTTC.

The genes are TRBV7-8 and TRBJ2-7, with a tentative D call TRBD2 (6 bases). Germline CDR1 and CDR2: SGHVS and FQNEAQ. Trimming took off 5 bases at V and 5 bases at J, with 16 bases between the two ends. This CDR3 region has 14 residues. CDR3 nucleotides: TGTGCCAGCAGCACGAGCGGGCCCATGGACGAGCAGTACTTC. Its translation: CASSTSGPMDEQYF.